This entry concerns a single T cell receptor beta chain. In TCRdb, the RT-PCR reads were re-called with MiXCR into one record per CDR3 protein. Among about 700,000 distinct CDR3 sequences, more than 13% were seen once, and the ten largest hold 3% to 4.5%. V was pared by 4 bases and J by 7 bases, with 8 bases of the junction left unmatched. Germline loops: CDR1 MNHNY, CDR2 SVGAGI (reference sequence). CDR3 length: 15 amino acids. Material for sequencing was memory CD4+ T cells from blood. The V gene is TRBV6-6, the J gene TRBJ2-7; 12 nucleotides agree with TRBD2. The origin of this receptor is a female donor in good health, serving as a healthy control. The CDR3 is CASSFGLAGMGEQYF. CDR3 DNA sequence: TGTGCCAGCAGTTTTGGACTAGCGGGAATGGGGGAGCAGTACTTC.